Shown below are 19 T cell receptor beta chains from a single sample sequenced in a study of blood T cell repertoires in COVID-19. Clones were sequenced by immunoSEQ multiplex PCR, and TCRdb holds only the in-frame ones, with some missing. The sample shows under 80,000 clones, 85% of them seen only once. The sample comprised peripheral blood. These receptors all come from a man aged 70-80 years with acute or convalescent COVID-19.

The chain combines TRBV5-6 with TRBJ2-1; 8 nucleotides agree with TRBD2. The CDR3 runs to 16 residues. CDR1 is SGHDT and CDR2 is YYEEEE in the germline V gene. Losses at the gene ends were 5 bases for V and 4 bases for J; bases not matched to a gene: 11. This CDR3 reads CASSRRFGGGYNEQFF. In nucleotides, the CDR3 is TGTGCCAGCAGTCGGAGGTTTGGCGGGGGGTACAATGAGCAGTTCTTC.

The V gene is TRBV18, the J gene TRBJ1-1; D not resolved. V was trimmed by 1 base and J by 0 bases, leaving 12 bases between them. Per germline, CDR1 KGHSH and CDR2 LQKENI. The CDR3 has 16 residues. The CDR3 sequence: CASSPLAEAMNTEAFF. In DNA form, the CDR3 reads TGTGCCAGCTCACCACTGGCGGAAGCTATGAACACTGAAGCTTTCTTT.

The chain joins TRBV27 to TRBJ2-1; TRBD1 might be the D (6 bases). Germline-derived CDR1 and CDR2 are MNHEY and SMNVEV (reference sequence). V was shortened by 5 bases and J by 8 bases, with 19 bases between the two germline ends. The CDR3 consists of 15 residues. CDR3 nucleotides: TGTGCCAGCAGTCCCTCCCCTCAGGGGTGGGATGAGCAGTTCTTC. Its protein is CASSPSPQGWDEQFF.

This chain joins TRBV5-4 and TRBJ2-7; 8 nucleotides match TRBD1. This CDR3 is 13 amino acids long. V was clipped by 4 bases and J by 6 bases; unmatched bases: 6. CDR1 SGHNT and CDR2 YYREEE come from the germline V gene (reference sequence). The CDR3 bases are TGTGCCAGCAGCCCGGGACAGGTCGGCGAGCAGTACTTC. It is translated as CASSPGQVGEQYF. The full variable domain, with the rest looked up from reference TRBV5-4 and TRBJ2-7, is ETGVTQSPTHLIKTRGQQVTLRCSSQSGHNTVSWYQQALGQGPQFIFQYYREEENGRGNFPPRFSGLQFPNYSSELNVNALELDDSALYLCASSPGQVGEQYFGPGTRLTVT.

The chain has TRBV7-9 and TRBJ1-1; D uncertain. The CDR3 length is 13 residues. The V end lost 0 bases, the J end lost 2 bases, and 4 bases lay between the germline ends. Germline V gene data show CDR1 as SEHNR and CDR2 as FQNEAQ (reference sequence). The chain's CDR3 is CASSLALNTEAFF. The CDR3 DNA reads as TGTGCCAGCAGCTTAGCCCTAAACACTGAAGCTTTCTTT.

The CDR3 here is CASSWGDRLYSEAFF. Written as DNA, the CDR3 is TGCGCCAGCAGCTGGGGGGACAGACTATACTCTGAAGCTTTCTTT. This chain links TRBV5-1 with TRBJ1-1, with 7 bases that match TRBD1. The CDR3 runs to 15 residues. Germline V gene data show CDR1 as SGHRS and CDR2 as YFSETQ. With V trimmed by 3 bases and J by 6 bases, 11 bases remained unmatched. The variable domain in full, completed from reference TRBV5-1 and TRBJ1-1, reads KAGVTQTPRYLIKTRGQQVTLSCSPISGHRSVSWYQQTPGQGLQFLFEYFSETQRNKGNFPGRFSGRQFSNSRSEMNVSTLELGDSALYLCASSWGDRLYSEAFFGQGTRLTVV.

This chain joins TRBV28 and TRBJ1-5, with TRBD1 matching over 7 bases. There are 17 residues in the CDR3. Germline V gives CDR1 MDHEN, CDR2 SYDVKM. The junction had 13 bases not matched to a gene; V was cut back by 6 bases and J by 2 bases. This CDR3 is CASSHRGWNSGNQPQHF. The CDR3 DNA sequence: TGTGCCAGCAGCCACAGGGGCTGGAATTCGGGCAATCAGCCCCAGCATTTT.

CDR3 amino acids: CASSPRQSNTGELFF. As DNA, the CDR3 is TGTGCCAGCTCACCACGACAGTCGAACACCGGGGAGCTGTTTTTT. The V and J genes are TRBV18 and TRBJ2-2, with D perhaps TRBD1 (5 bases). The CDR3 runs to 15 residues. V lost 1 base, J lost 0 bases, and 6 bases lay in between. Germline V lookup: CDR1 KGHSH, CDR2 LQKENI.

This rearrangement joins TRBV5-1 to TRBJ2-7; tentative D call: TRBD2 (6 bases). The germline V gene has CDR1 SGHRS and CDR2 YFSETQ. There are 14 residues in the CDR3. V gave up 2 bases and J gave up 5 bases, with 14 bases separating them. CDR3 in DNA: TGCGCCAGCAGCTTAAGTCTCGGAGGGGACGAGCAGTACTTC. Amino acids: CASSLSLGGDEQYF.

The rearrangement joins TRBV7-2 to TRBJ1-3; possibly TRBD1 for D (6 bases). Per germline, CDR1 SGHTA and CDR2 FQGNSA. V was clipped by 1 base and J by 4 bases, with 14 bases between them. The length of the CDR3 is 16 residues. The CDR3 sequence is CASSLGDMYQGNTIYF. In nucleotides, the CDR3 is TGTGCCAGCAGCTTAGGGGACATGTATCAGGGAAACACCATATATTTT.

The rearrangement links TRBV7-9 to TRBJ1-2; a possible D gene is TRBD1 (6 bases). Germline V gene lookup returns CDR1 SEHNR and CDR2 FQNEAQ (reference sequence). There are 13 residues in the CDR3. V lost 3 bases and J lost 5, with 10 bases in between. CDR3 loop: CASSFGTNYGYTF. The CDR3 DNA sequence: TGTGCCAGCAGCTTTGGGACAAATTATGGCTACACCTTC. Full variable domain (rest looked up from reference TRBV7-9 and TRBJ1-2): DTGVSQNPRHKITKRGQNVTFRCDPISEHNRLYWYRQTLGQGPEFLTYFQNEAQLEKSRLLSDRFSAERPKGSFSTLEIQRTEQGDSAMYLCASSFGTNYGYTFGSGTRLTVV.

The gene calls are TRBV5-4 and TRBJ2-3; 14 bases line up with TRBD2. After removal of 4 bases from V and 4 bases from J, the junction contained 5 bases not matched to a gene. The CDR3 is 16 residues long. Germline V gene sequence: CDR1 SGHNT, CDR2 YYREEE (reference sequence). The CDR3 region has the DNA TGTGCCAGCAGCATACGACTAGCGGGGGGGGCAGATACGCAGTATTTT. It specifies CASSIRLAGGADTQYF.

In DNA form, the CDR3 reads TGTGCCAGCTCCACGGGGCAGGGGGGCTACGAGCAGTACTTC. It yields the protein CASSTGQGGYEQYF. J is TRBJ2-7 and V is TRBV6-5; TRBD1 is a possible D gene (7 bases). CDR3 length: 14 amino acids. CDR1 MNHEY and CDR2 SVGAGI come from the germline V gene. Trimming took off 8 bases at V and 3 bases at J, with 17 bases between the two ends.

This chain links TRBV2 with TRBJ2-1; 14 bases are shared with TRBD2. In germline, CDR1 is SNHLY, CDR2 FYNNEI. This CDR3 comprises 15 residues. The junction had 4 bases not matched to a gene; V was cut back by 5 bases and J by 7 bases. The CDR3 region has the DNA TGTGCCAGCAGTCGGACTAGCGGGGGGCGAAATGAGCAGTTCTTC. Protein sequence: CASSRTSGGRNEQFF.

The CDR3 DNA is TGCGCCAGCAGTTATACGAGAAACAATGAGCAGTTCTTC. As protein: CASSYTRNNEQFF. The gene calls are TRBV10-1 and TRBJ2-1; no firm D call. CDR1 is WNHNN and CDR2 is SYGVQD in the germline V gene (reference sequence). Trimming removed 5 bases from V and 5 bases from J, with 10 bases in between. The CDR3 runs to 13 residues.

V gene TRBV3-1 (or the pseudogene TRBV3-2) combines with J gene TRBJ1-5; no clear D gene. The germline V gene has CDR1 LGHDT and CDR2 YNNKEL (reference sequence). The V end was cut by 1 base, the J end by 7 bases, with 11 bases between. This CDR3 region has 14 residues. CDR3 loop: CASSQGSGGQPQHF. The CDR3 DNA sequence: TGTGCCAGCAGCCAAGGCTCAGGAGGGCAGCCCCAGCATTTT.

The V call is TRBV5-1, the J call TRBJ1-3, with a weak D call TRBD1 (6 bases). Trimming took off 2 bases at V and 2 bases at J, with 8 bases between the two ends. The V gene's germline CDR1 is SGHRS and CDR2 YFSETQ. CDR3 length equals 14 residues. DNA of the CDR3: TGCGCCAGCAGCTTTGCAGGGGCTGGAAACACCATATATTTT. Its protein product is CASSFAGAGNTIYF.

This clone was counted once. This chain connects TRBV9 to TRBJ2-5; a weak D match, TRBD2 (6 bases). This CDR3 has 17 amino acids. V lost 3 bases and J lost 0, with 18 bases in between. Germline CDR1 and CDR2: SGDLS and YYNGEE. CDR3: CASSEGRWSGYQETQYF. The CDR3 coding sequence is TGTGCCAGCAGCGAGGGGAGGTGGTCCGGATACCAAGAGACCCAGTACTTC.

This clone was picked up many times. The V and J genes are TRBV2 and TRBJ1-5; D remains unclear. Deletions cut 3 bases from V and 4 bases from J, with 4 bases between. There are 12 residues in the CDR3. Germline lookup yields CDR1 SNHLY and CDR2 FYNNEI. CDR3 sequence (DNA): TGTGCCAGCAGTGACGGGAATCAGCCCCAGCATTTT. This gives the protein CASSDGNQPQHF.